The 17 T cell receptor beta chains below all came from one sample that was sequenced in a study of OX40 agonist ivuxolimab in advanced cancers. The method was immunoSEQ multiplex PCR; TCRdb's version includes in-frame clones alone and lacks a portion of them. The sample carries over 30,000 clones, approximately 90% recorded once. The sample was CD4+ or CD8+ T cells sorted from blood, taken in a trial of the OX40 agonist ivuxolimab. The origin of the receptors is an adult with an advanced solid tumor such as melanoma, head and neck, liver or kidney cancer.

This chain uses TRBV27 with TRBJ2-7; 8 bases agree with TRBD2. CDR1 MNHEY and CDR2 SMNVEV come from the germline V gene (reference sequence). V gave up 2 bases and J gave up 1 base; unmatched junction bases: 13. The CDR3 has 18 amino acids. The CDR3 nucleotides are TGTGCCAGCAGTTTAAGTGGACTAGGCCTAGCGGGTTCCTACGAGCAGTACTTC. Translation gives CASSLSGLGLAGSYEQYF.

The V call is TRBV7-9, the J call TRBJ2-3, with D perhaps TRBD1 (5 bases). In germline, CDR1 is SEHNR, CDR2 FQNEAQ (reference sequence). V lost 3 bases, J lost 10 bases, and 20 bases lay in between. This CDR3 has 15 residues. The CDR3 is CASSLGQGVGYSQYF. The CDR3 nucleotides read TGTGCCAGCAGCTTGGGGCAGGGCGTCGGGTACTCGCAGTATTTT. The variable domain in full, with the rest retrieved from reference TRBV7-9 and TRBJ2-3, is DTGVSQNPRHKITKRGQNVTFRCDPISEHNRLYWYRQTLGQGPEFLTYFQNEAQLEKSRLLSDRFSAERPKGSFSTLEIQRTEQGDSAMYLCASSLGQGVGYSQYFGPGTRLTVL.

The V and J genes are TRBV25-1 and TRBJ2-3; D ambiguous. Germline assignment: CDR1 MGHDK and CDR2 SYGVNS. This CDR3 comprises 13 residues. The ends were cut back, 6 bases at V and 4 bases at J, with 11 bases in the middle. For the CDR3, the DNA is TGTGCCAGCAGCGAACCTCTGGCAGATACGCAGTATTTT. This gives the protein CASSEPLADTQYF.

The chain links TRBV6-5 to TRBJ2-1; D gene uncertain. Deletions cut 7 bases from V and 0 bases from J, with 13 bases between. Germline CDR1 reads MNHEY; CDR2 reads SVGAGI. The CDR3 covers 15 residues. The CDR3, as DNA: TGTGCCAGCAAAGACTCCTTAAGCTCCTACAATGAGCAGTTCTTC. The encoded protein is CASKDSLSSYNEQFF.

V usage is TRBV2 and J usage is TRBJ2-3; D gene unclear. V was trimmed by 6 bases and J by 3 bases, leaving 4 bases between them. The length of the CDR3 is 11 residues. Germline CDR1 reads SNHLY; CDR2 reads FYNNEI. The CDR3 is CASRGTDTQYF. CDR3 DNA: TGTGCCAGCAGGGGTACAGATACGCAGTATTTT.

This clone was seen just once. The chain uses TRBV9 and TRBJ2-7; D is possibly TRBD1 (7 bases). CDR1 and CDR2 (germline): SGDLS, YYNGEE. Trimming shortened V by 0 bases and J by 3 bases, and 13 bases separated the two germline ends. The CDR3 has 15 amino acids. In DNA form, the CDR3 reads TGTGCCAGCAGCGTAGGGCAGGGGGGTCTCTACGAGCAGTACTTC. Its protein is CASSVGQGGLYEQYF.

V is TRBV5-4 and J is TRBJ1-1; a possible D gene is TRBD1 (6 bases). CDR3 size: 15 residues. The ends were cut back, 0 bases at V and 1 base at J, with 10 bases in the middle. The V gene's germline CDR1 is SGHNT and CDR2 YYREEE (reference sequence). The CDR3 is CASSLAEGQNTEAFF. CDR3 sequence (DNA): TGTGCCAGCAGCTTGGCCGAGGGACAGAACACTGAAGCTTTCTTT.

The V call is TRBV6-5, the J call TRBJ2-2, with D unresolved. V lost 2 bases to trimming and J lost 10 bases, with 5 bases between them. The CDR3 has 11 amino acids. CDR1 MNHEY and CDR2 SVGAGI come from the germline V gene. The CDR3 DNA is TGTGCCAGCAGTTACGGCGAGGAGCTGTTTTTT. It translates to CASSYGEELFF.

This clone was seen once. CDR3 region: CASSLVEGAKDTQYF. In nucleotides, the CDR3 is TGTGCCAGCAGCTTAGTCGAGGGGGCAAAAGATACGCAGTATTTT. The chain joins TRBV7-2 to TRBJ2-3; 7 nucleotides agree with TRBD1. With V trimmed by 1 base and J by 5 bases, 6 bases remained unmatched. The CDR3 runs 15 residues. CDR1 is SGHTA, CDR2 FQGNSA, per germline. The complete variable domain, with remaining parts taken from reference TRBV7-2 and TRBJ2-3, reads GAGVSQSPSNKVTEKGKDVELRCDPISGHTALYWYRQSLGQGLEFLIYFQGNSAPDKSGLPSDRFSAERTGGSVSTLTIQRTQQEDSAVYLCASSLVEGAKDTQYFGPGTRLTVL.

The chain joins TRBV5-1 to TRBJ2-5; tentatively, D is TRBD2 (6 bases). The CDR3 consists of 11 residues. V lost 7 bases and J lost 3, with 7 bases in between. Germline V gene data show CDR1 as SGHRS and CDR2 as YFSETQ. The CDR3 DNA reads TGCGCCAGCCGCGGGGAAGAGACCCAGTACTTC. This translates into CASRGEETQYF.

The V call is TRBV5-6, the J call TRBJ2-7, with 9 bases lining up with TRBD2. Trimming removed 6 bases from V and 4 bases from J; junction bases left unmatched: 8. Per the germline V gene, CDR1 is SGHDT and CDR2 is YYEEEE. CDR3 length equals 14 residues. In DNA form, the CDR3 reads TGTGCCAGCACCTTAAGCGGGAGGTTGTACGAGCAGTACTTC. Encoded protein: CASTLSGRLYEQYF.

V gene TRBV6-4 combines with J gene TRBJ1-5, with D unclear. V lost 3 bases, J lost 0 bases, and 6 bases lay in between. CDR3 length: 14 amino acids. The germline V gene encodes CDR1 MRHNA and CDR2 SNTAGT. The CDR3 protein is CASSEWYSNQPQHF. CDR3 in DNA: TGTGCCAGCAGTGAGTGGTATAGCAATCAGCCCCAGCATTTT.

The V and J genes are TRBV5-1 and TRBJ2-5; D call uncertain. CDR3 length: 15 amino acids. Germline loops: CDR1 SGHRS, CDR2 YFSETQ. Trimming cost V 0 bases and J 4 bases, with 13 bases left between them. DNA for the CDR3: TGCGCCAGCAGCTTGGAAGCCAGGTCCCGAGAGACCCAGTACTTC. It encodes CASSLEARSRETQYF.

V gene TRBV9 combines with J gene TRBJ2-3; no clear D. The ends were cut back, 3 bases at V and 4 bases at J, with 6 bases in the middle. The germline V gene has CDR1 SGDLS and CDR2 YYNGEE. The CDR3 covers 12 residues. In DNA form, the CDR3 reads TGTGCCAGCAGCGCCTTCTCAGATACGCAGTATTTT. This gives the protein CASSAFSDTQYF.

Only one count was recorded for this clone. The chain has TRBV29-1 and TRBJ2-7, with D possibly being TRBD2 (6 bases). Germline CDR1 SQVTM, CDR2 ANQGSEA. Trimming left V 1 base short and J 5 bases short, with 15 bases between. The CDR3 length is 14 residues. CDR3 sequence reads: CSVEGLEGGHEQYF. The DNA of the CDR3 is TGCAGCGTTGAAGGCCTAGAGGGAGGACACGAGCAGTACTTC.

The chain combines TRBV9 with TRBJ2-7; 7 nucleotides match TRBD1. The trim removed 3 bases at V and 5 bases at J, leaving 8 bases unmatched. The CDR3 spans 14 residues. The germline V gene has CDR1 SGDLS and CDR2 YYNGEE. CDR3 sequence: CASSGGGTGDEQYF. The CDR3 nucleotides are TGTGCCAGCAGCGGTGGGGGAACAGGGGACGAGCAGTACTTC.

The rearrangement joins TRBV19 to TRBJ1-4; D unresolved. CDR3 length: 15 amino acids. The germline V gene encodes CDR1 LNHDA and CDR2 SQIVND (reference sequence). V lost 3 bases and J 1 base, leaving 9 bases between the germline ends. CDR3 region: CASSIYGGTNEKLFF. The DNA for the CDR3 is TGTGCCAGTAGTATTTACGGAGGAACTAATGAAAAACTGTTTTTT.